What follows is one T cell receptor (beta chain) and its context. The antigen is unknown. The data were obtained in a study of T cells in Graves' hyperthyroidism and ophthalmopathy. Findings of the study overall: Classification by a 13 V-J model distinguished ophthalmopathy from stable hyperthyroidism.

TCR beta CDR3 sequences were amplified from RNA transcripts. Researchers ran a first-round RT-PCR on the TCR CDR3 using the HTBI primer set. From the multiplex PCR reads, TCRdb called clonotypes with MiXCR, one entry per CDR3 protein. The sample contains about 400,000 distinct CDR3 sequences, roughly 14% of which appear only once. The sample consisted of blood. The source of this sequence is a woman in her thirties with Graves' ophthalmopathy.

The CDR3 loop reads CASSISGGGVETQYF. The CDR3 nucleotides read TGTGCCAGCAGTATCAGCGGGGGGGGGGTCGAGACCCAGTACTTC. The chain uses TRBV12-3 or TRBV12-4 and TRBJ2-5; 10 nucleotides match TRBD2. The V segment lost 5 bases and the J segment 5 bases; nucleotides outside the gene matches: 8. This CDR3 spans 15 amino acids.